One and the same sample provided the 5 T cell receptor beta chains below, sequenced in a study of radiation and T cells in renal cell carcinoma. Sequencing was performed with immunoSEQ multiplex PCR; in TCRdb, only in-frame clones are kept and a portion is missing. The table includes about 170,000 clones, roughly 90% detected once. Time point described: blood 4 weeks post-SBRT, at nephrectomy. The treatment here: 15 Gy SBRT to primary tumor, nephrectomy 4 weeks later. Specimen: blood, collected from a patient whose treatment included radiotherapy and nephrectomy. The receptors derive from a woman aged 50 to 60 with renal cell carcinoma.

A single count supports this clone. The chain links TRBV6-5 to TRBJ2-1, with 7 bases matching TRBD2. The V gene end was trimmed by 7 bases and the J gene end by 6 bases; junction bases not matched to a gene: 12. Germline CDR1 reads MNHEY; CDR2 reads SVGAGI. This CDR3 region has 15 residues. CDR3 protein: CASTPRREGINEQFF. For the CDR3, the DNA is TGTGCCAGCACCCCGCGTAGGGAGGGCATCAATGAGCAGTTCTTC.

The chain employs TRBV5-1 and TRBJ1-4; no clear D. Trimming removed 7 bases at V and 2 bases at J, with 18 bases between. Germline CDR1 is SGHRS and CDR2 is YFSETQ. The CDR3 totals 16 residues. The CDR3 DNA reads TGCGCCAGCGGCGAAGGGAACTCTCGGACTAATGAAAAACTGTTTTTT. Translating gives CASGEGNSRTNEKLFF.

The rearrangement links TRBV19 to TRBJ1-2, with D perhaps TRBD1 (5 bases). Deletions cut 4 bases from V and 3 bases from J, with 6 bases between. CDR1 is LNHDA and CDR2 is SQIVND in the germline V gene (reference sequence). The CDR3 covers 12 residues. CDR3 sequence (DNA): TGTGCCAGTAGTACGGGACACTATGGCTACACCTTC. Its translation is CASSTGHYGYTF.

J is TRBJ1-5 and V is TRBV6-5; D gene uncertain. The CDR3 consists of 16 residues. V gave up 2 bases and J gave up 5 bases, with 16 bases separating them. The germline V gene has CDR1 MNHEY and CDR2 SVGAGI. CDR3 residues: CASSYQVPAGDQPQHF. The CDR3 coding sequence is TGTGCCAGCAGTTACCAGGTCCCGGCGGGAGATCAGCCCCAGCATTTT.

The CDR3 here is CASSLRDQWGSYNEQFF. CDR3 nucleotide sequence: TGTGCCAGCAGTCTCAGGGACCAGTGGGGCTCCTACAATGAGCAGTTCTTC. The gene calls are TRBV25-1 and TRBJ2-1; perhaps D is TRBD1 or TRBD2 (5 bases each). Trimming took 5 bases from V and 0 from J, leaving 17 bases between them. The CDR3 consists of 17 residues. Germline-derived CDR1 and CDR2 are MGHDK and SYGVNS.